This TCR beta chain was documented in a study of identifying expanded T cells in peripheral blood. Data came from immunoSEQ multiplex PCR; TCRdb stores just in-frame clones and leaves some out. The sample contains about 58,000 clones, approximately 82% of which appear only once. No infections or other immune events were documented during collection. Findings and limits, study-wide: Over approximately two and four weeks, about 17 and 20 clones changed, versus roughly 1.1 between replicates. Variance in clone template counts between roughly 2-week samples significantly increased with total template count across all healthy donors.

This CDR3 spans 14 amino acids. The junction had 8 bases not matched to a gene; V was cut back by 6 bases and J by 4 bases. Germline CDR1 reads KGHSH; CDR2 reads LQKENI. Details on this clone: Its antigen remains unknown.

The source material was blood. The chain carries TRBV18 and TRBJ1-1, with 7 bases identical to TRBD1. The sequence was obtained from a person between 18 and 75 years old in good health. Here the CDR3 DNA reads TGTGCCAGCTCGCTTGGGACAGACGGCACTGAAGCTTTCTTT. Amino acids: CASSLGTDGTEAFF.